Ten or more counts support the clone carrying this TCR beta chain. All donors were healthy, and all were Caucasian. CDR3 length equals 18 residues. This entry belongs to a study of identical twins. TCRdb reanalysed the 5' RACE reads using MiXCR and keeps one entry per CDR3 protein. The sample has under 250,000 distinct CDR3 sequences, 6% to 8.5% seen once. This sample also appeared in a second study, on yellow fever vaccine responses in identical twins.

The chain is built from TRBV3-2 and TRBJ2-1; the table's TRBD2 call for D was not verified on the DNA. TRBV3-2 is described as a pseudogene. Sequencing was performed on CD8+ T cells sorted from blood. The sequence came from a woman aged 18 to 35 in good health. CDR3 amino acids: CASSRIPGLAGHYNEQFF. CDR3 coding DNA: TGTGCCAGCAGCCGAATTCCGGGACTAGCGGGACACTACAATGAGCAGTTCTTC.